One and the same sample provided the 9 T cell receptor beta chains below, sequenced in a study of T cells of healthy individuals. Via MiXCR, TCRdb re-called the 5' RACE reads, giving one row per CDR3 protein. The sample lists 95,000 to 100,000 distinct CDR3 sequences; about 16% were seen once. These receptors were collected from a human donor in good health.

This chain uses TRBV4-2 with TRBJ1-2, with D tentatively TRBD1 (5 bases). Germline V CDR1 and CDR2: LGHNA, YNFKEQ. CDR3 length: 15 residues. Trimming left V 0 bases short and J 5 bases short, with 13 bases between. The CDR3 DNA follows: TGTGCCAGCAGCCAAGAAGGGGCAGAAGGATATGGCTACACCTTC. Translating it yields CASSQEGAEGYGYTF.

This clonotype was found a few times. The CDR3 loop reads CASSQVEPGDNYGYTF. CDR3 coding DNA: TGTGCCAGCAGCCAAGTGGAGCCAGGGGATAACTATGGCTACACCTTC. The chain joins TRBV4-2 to TRBJ1-2, with D tentatively TRBD1 (6 bases). The germline V and J ends were trimmed by 1 base and 1 base, with 13 bases remaining between them. Germline-derived CDR1 and CDR2 are LGHNA and YNFKEQ. CDR3 size: 16 residues.

The J gene is TRBJ2-7, the V gene TRBV6-2 or TRBV6-3; D remains ambiguous. From germline, CDR1 is MNHEY and CDR2 SVGEGT. The CDR3 is 11 amino acids. Trimming removed 7 bases from V and 10 bases from J, with 14 bases in between. CDR3 protein: CASTWRDGQYF. CDR3 coding DNA: TGTGCCAGCACCTGGAGAGACGGTCAGTACTTC.

This clonotype was counted only a few times. This rearrangement joins TRBV18 to TRBJ2-1; 9 bases match TRBD1. Looked up from germline, CDR1 is KGHSH and CDR2 is LQKENI. V gave up 0 bases and J gave up 3 bases; unmatched junction bases: 3. There are 16 residues in the CDR3. The CDR3 loop is CASSPPWTGVYNEQFF. The DNA of the CDR3 is TGTGCCAGCTCACCACCATGGACAGGGGTCTACAATGAGCAGTTCTTC.

This rearrangement joins TRBV28 to TRBJ1-2; maybe TRBD1 (6 bases). V was shortened by 6 bases and J by 13 bases, with 24 bases between the two germline ends. Germline V CDR1 and CDR2: MDHEN, SYDVKM. The CDR3 is made up of 14 amino acids. The CDR3 DNA follows: TGTGCCAGCAGCTTGATGGGGGGCAGGGGAGGTTTCACCTTC. Translating it yields CASSLMGGRGGFTF.

This clonotype was counted once. One junction end disagrees with the germline gene, perhaps due to a read error. V usage is TRBV11-1 and J usage is TRBJ1-2, with TRBD1 as a possible D gene (5 bases). The germline gives CDR1 SGHAT, CDR2 FQDESV (reference sequence). The CDR3 sequence is 12 residues long. CDR3 loop: CGSSLSGDGYTF. CDR3 coding DNA: TGTGGCAGCAGCTTATCGGGGGATGGCTACACCTTC.

This clonotype was counted a few times. The chain employs TRBV4-1 and TRBJ2-5; unclear D gene. This CDR3 has 13 amino acids. CDR1 is MGHRA, CDR2 YSYEKL, per germline. V gave up 1 base and J gave up 2 bases, with 5 bases separating them. The CDR3 loop reads CASSQGLQETQYF. DNA for the CDR3: TGCGCCAGCAGCCAAGGCCTTCAAGAGACCCAGTACTTC.

V usage is TRBV12-3 or TRBV12-4 and J usage is TRBJ1-6; the D is unclear. Deletions cut 6 bases from V and 5 bases from J, with 11 bases between. This CDR3 region has 14 residues. For the CDR3, the DNA is TGTGCCAGCAGCAGACACTGGAATAATTCACCCCTCCACTTT. Residues: CASSRHWNNSPLHF.

This clonotype was counted many times. The chain links TRBV4-3 to TRBJ1-1, with 10 nucleotides matching TRBD1. The CDR3 totals 15 residues. V was clipped by 5 bases and J by 4 bases; unmatched bases: 7. Germline values: CDR1 LGHNA, CDR2 YSLEER. For the CDR3, the DNA is TGCGCCAGCAGCAACCGGGACAGGGGAGGCACTGAAGCTTTCTTT. Amino acid sequence: CASSNRDRGGTEAFF.